The text below deals with one T cell receptor beta chain. Its antigen is undetermined. Other DNA sequences in this specimen translate into the identical CDR3. Time point given: cycle 4 day 1 (C4D1), after more than 5 weeks of nivolumab. Every single patient, without exception, relapsed after autologous stem cell transplantation, and brentuximab vedotin exposure varied. Here immunoSEQ multiplex PCR was the method, and the copy in TCRdb shows in-frame clones only, minus some. The sample has 25,000 to 35,000 clones; more than 65% are singletons. This entry is derived from a study of PD-1 blockade in classical Hodgkin lymphoma. Germline values: CDR1 MDHEN, CDR2 SYDVKM. The V gene end was trimmed by 5 bases and the J gene end by 4 bases; junction bases not matched to a gene: 4. The CDR3 extends over 14 amino acids. Study-wide findings and caveats: Newly diagnosed patients reportedly trailed healthy donors in baseline TCR diversity. Patients starting nivolumab under 1 year after ASCT were excluded.

The TCR was taken from a human donor with classical Hodgkin lymphoma. The chain couples TRBV28 to TRBJ2-3; 9 bases align to TRBD2. Source: peripheral blood mononuclear cells (PBMCs), taken before the fourth cycle of nivolumab. CDR3 nucleotides: TGTGCCAGCAGTAGCGGGGGGCGGGCAGATACGCAGTATTTT. Its translation: CASSSGGRADTQYF.